The 20 T cell receptor beta chains reported below all come from one sample, sequenced in a study of Graves' ophthalmopathy and Graves' hyperthyroidism. The authors amplified TCR beta CDR3 regions, and they did so from RNA transcripts for repertoire sequencing. First-round RT-PCR employed HTBI primers, with a second-round multiplex PCR after it. Using its own MiXCR run on the multiplex PCR reads, TCRdb lists one record per CDR3 protein. The sample contains around 520,000 distinct CDR3 sequences, approximately 35% of which appear only once. Sequencing used peripheral blood or thyroid tissue (not recorded which). Receptors originate from an adult man with Graves' hyperthyroidism.

J is TRBJ1-5 and V is TRBV2, with 8 nucleotides matching TRBD1. The CDR3 extends over 12 amino acids. V gave up 8 bases and J gave up 14 bases; unmatched junction bases: 11. Germline CDR1 SNHLY, CDR2 FYNNEI. Here the CDR3 DNA reads TGTGCCAGCCGGACAGGGATCTCGTACGAGCATTTT. The encoded protein is CASRTGISYEHF.

This chain joins TRBV12-3 or TRBV12-4 and TRBJ1-2; D is unclear. The length of the CDR3 is 14 residues. V lost 8 bases to trimming and J lost 8 bases, with 21 bases between them. The CDR3 nucleotides read TGTGCCAGCGCCCATCGGGCAGATCTTGGCGGCTACACCTTC. Amino acid sequence: CASAHRADLGGYTF.

This clonotype was picked up many times. The V and J genes are TRBV29-1 and TRBJ2-1; 7 nucleotides match TRBD2. The V gene's germline CDR1 is SQVTM and CDR2 ANQGSEA. CDR3 size: 13 residues. The V gene end was trimmed by 8 bases and the J gene end by 8 bases; junction bases not matched to a gene: 12. The CDR3 sequence is CSTGGRRNDEQFF. The CDR3 DNA reads as TGCAGCACGGGGGGACGTAGGAACGATGAGCAGTTCTTC.

This clonotype appeared many times. The chain employs TRBV29-1 and TRBJ1-1; D is uncertain. The CDR3 spans 12 residues. V was clipped by 0 bases and J by 3 bases, with 5 bases between them. Germline CDR1 reads SQVTM; CDR2 reads ANQGSEA. The CDR3: CSVEDGYTEAFF. CDR3 DNA sequence: TGCAGCGTTGAAGACGGGTACACTGAAGCTTTCTTT. The full variable domain, in which reference TRBV29-1 and TRBJ1-1 provide the parts outside the CDR3, is SAVISQKPSRDICQRGTSLTIQCQVDSQVTMMFWYRQQPGQSLTLIATANQGSEATYESGFVIDKFPISRPNLTFSTLTVSNMSPEDSSIYLCSVEDGYTEAFFGQGTRLTVV.

This clonotype was seen ten or more times. J is TRBJ2-5 and V is TRBV24-1; TRBD1 matches at 11 bases. This CDR3 region has 15 residues. The V segment lost 7 bases and the J segment 5 bases; nucleotides outside the gene matches: 8. Germline V lookup: CDR1 KGHDR, CDR2 SFDVKD. As DNA, the CDR3 is TGTGCCACCAGCCGGACAGGGGGCGTCGGGGAGACCCAGTACTTC. This encodes CATSRTGGVGETQYF.

At least ten counts were recorded for this clonotype. The chain couples TRBV7-2 to TRBJ2-7; D is unclear. V was pared by 0 bases and J by 8 bases, with 20 bases between. This CDR3 has 16 residues. Germline V gene data show CDR1 as SGHTA and CDR2 as FQGNSA. This chain's CDR3 is CASSLAHTPASEQQYF. In DNA form, the CDR3 reads TGTGCCAGCAGCTTAGCGCACACCCCTGCGAGCGAGCAGCAGTACTTC.

This clonotype was found many times. The V gene is TRBV2, the J gene TRBJ2-7; 15 nucleotides match TRBD2. The CDR3 loop spans 15 amino acids. From germline, CDR1 is SNHLY and CDR2 FYNNEI. V lost 6 bases, J lost 1 base, and 1 base stayed unmatched. The CDR3 loop reads CASRGTSGRSYEQYF. For the CDR3, the DNA is TGTGCCAGCAGAGGGACTAGCGGGAGGTCCTACGAGCAGTACTTC.

Remarks on this clonotype: Possible read error: a much larger clone is one base away. The CDR3 region has the DNA TGTGCCAGTAGTATGGTGCTCAAGGGCGGCCACACCTTC. The encoded protein is CASSMVLKGGHTF. V and J are TRBV19 and TRBJ1-2; D is uncertain. CDR3 length equals 13 residues. Germline V gene lookup returns CDR1 LNHDA and CDR2 SQIVND (reference sequence). V was trimmed by 3 bases and J by 12 bases, leaving 17 bases between them.

This clonotype was counted a few times. The chain employs TRBV29-1 and TRBJ2-7; 7 nucleotides agree with TRBD2. The CDR3 totals 11 residues. Germline V CDR1 and CDR2: SQVTM, ANQGSEA. Unmatched junction bases numbered 1, after V lost 2 bases and J lost 6 bases. This CDR3 reads CSVETGGEQYF. CDR3 nucleotide sequence: TGCAGCGTTGAAACGGGGGGCGAGCAGTACTTC.

This clonotype was recorded at least ten times. V and J are TRBV20-1 and TRBJ1-1; the D gene is possibly TRBD1 (6 bases). The CDR3 sequence is 15 residues long. V was trimmed by 6 bases and J by 0 bases, leaving 17 bases between them. Germline V gene sequence: CDR1 DFQATT, CDR2 SNEGSKA (reference sequence). CDR3 nucleotide sequence: TGCAGTGCCAACAGGGACCGAGATATGAACACTGAAGCTTTCTTT. Translating gives CSANRDRDMNTEAFF.

The table lists this clonotype with many counts. The chain is built from TRBV11-2 and TRBJ1-5, with 9 bases matching TRBD1. From germline, CDR1 is SGHAT and CDR2 FQNNGV. After removal of 5 bases from V and 6 bases from J, the junction contained 11 bases not matched to a gene. The CDR3 extends over 16 amino acids. CDR3 bases: TGTGCCAGCAGCCCAGGGACAGGGCACGGCGGTCAGCCCCAGCATTTT. The encoded protein is CASSPGTGHGGQPQHF.

Only one count was recorded for this clonotype. A much larger clone differs by one base, so this may be a read error. The chain links TRBV7-9 to TRBJ2-3; 10 bases line up with TRBD2. The CDR3 sequence is 16 residues long. CDR1 is SEHNR and CDR2 is FQNEAQ in the germline V gene (reference sequence). V shed 7 bases and J 1 base; nucleotides not matched to a gene: 8. The CDR3 DNA reads TGTGCCAGCAACCCCCGGACTAGCGGACGCACAGATACGCAGTATTTT. Its protein product is CASNPRTSGRTDTQYF.

This clonotype came up many times. The chain has TRBV3-1 and TRBJ2-5, with a weak D call TRBD1 (5 bases). This CDR3 has 14 residues. The germline gives CDR1 LGHDT, CDR2 YNNKEL (reference sequence). With 4 bases removed from V and 2 bases from J, the gap between germline ends came to 11 bases. The CDR3 loop reads CASSLRQTQETQYF. The CDR3 nucleotides are TGTGCCAGCAGCCTCCGACAGACGCAAGAGACCCAGTACTTC.

The V and J genes are TRBV15 and TRBJ2-7; 9 positions agree with TRBD1. Germline V gene lookup returns CDR1 LNHNV and CDR2 YYDKDF (reference sequence). This CDR3 region has 15 residues. V lost 5 bases to trimming and J lost 2 bases; unmatched junction nucleotides: 7. The CDR3 spells CATSPGTGFPYEQYF. The CDR3 DNA follows: TGTGCCACCAGCCCCGGGACAGGGTTTCCCTACGAGCAGTACTTC.

This clonotype was detected many times. This chain's CDR3 is CSVEVSSGNTIYF. The CDR3 bases are TGCAGCGTTGAAGTCAGCTCTGGAAACACCATATATTTT. The J gene is TRBJ1-3, the V gene TRBV29-1; D remains ambiguous. V lost 1 base, J lost 0 bases, and 4 bases lay in between. The CDR3 extends over 13 amino acids. Germline-derived CDR1 and CDR2 are SQVTM and ANQGSEA.

The rearrangement uses TRBV29-1 and TRBJ1-2, with no clear D. Trimming cost V 8 bases and J 5 bases, with 12 bases left between them. This CDR3 is built from 11 residues. Germline V gives CDR1 SQVTM, CDR2 ANQGSEA. CDR3 DNA: TGCAGCATTTGGCATCTGTATGGCTACACCTTC. Translation gives CSIWHLYGYTF.

The CDR3 nucleotides read TGTGCCAGCAGCTACGCGGGAGAGGGAAACACCATATATTTT. Amino acids: CASSYAGEGNTIYF. The chain couples TRBV7-2 to TRBJ1-3; D is ambiguous. The CDR3 runs to 14 residues. Trimming removed 4 bases at V and 4 bases at J, with 11 bases between. CDR1 and CDR2 (germline): SGHTA, FQGNSA.

This clonotype was detected many times. The rearrangement links TRBV6-6 to TRBJ1-2; 10 positions agree with TRBD1. The CDR3 is made up of 14 amino acids. After removal of 0 bases from V and 7 bases from J, the junction contained 2 bases not matched to a gene. The germline CDR1 and CDR2 sequences are MNHNY and SVGAGI (reference sequence). The CDR3 sequence: CASSYSGDRGGYTF. CDR3 sequence (DNA): TGTGCCAGCAGTTACTCGGGGGACAGGGGTGGCTACACCTTC.

This sequence joins TRBV18 and TRBJ2-5, with a tentative D call TRBD1 (6 bases). This CDR3 has 15 residues. Germline CDR1 KGHSH, CDR2 LQKENI. Trimming cost V 3 bases and J 1 base, with 12 bases left between them. The CDR3 loop reads CASSPLQGGQETQYF. CDR3 coding DNA: TGTGCCAGCTCACCGCTACAGGGCGGCCAAGAGACCCAGTACTTC.

Note on this clonotype: No conserved phenylalanine or tryptophan is present at the end of the CDR3, so a read error is the likely explanation. This rearrangement joins TRBV6-6 to TRBJ1-1, with D possibly TRBD1 on 5 matching bases. Trimming took 8 bases from V and 0 from J, leaving 10 bases between them. This CDR3 is built from 13 residues. Germline V lookup: CDR1 MNHNY, CDR2 SVGAGI (reference sequence). This CDR3 is CASFRDLNTEAFL. In DNA form, the CDR3 reads TGTGCCAGCTTCAGGGATTTGAACACTGAAGCTTTCTTA.